Listed below are T cell receptor beta chains from one sample, sequenced in a study of blood T cells in healthy people across ages. TCRdb re-called the 5' RACE reads through MiXCR, storing one row per CDR3 protein. The sample lists about 1.4 million distinct CDR3 sequences; 59% were seen once. The source material was blood. Receptors were obtained from a man younger than 30 in good health. Each CDR3 is given with its conserved first and last residue. D genes are given only for firm matches. Size values are once, few and many counts, or a class for expanded clones, and some rows have none.

j_call | d_call | clone_size | v_call | cdr3_aa | cdr3_nt
TRBJ2-1 | - | - | TRBV24-1 | CATSDPDNEQFF | TGTGCCACCAGTGATCCCGACAATGAGCAGTTCTTC
TRBJ2-3 | - | - | TRBV2 | CASIGGQGDTQYF | TGTGCCAGCATAGGGGGGCAGGGTGATACGCAGTATTTT
TRBJ2-3 | - | once | TRBV6-2/TRBV6-3 | CATTKPVASLADTQYF | TGTGCCACCACAAAACCCGTAGCTAGCCTGGCAGATACGCAGTATTTT
TRBJ1-2 | - | - | TRBV28 | CASSNHHRDNYGYTF | TGTGCCAGCAGCAACCACCACCGGGATAACTATGGCTACACCTTC
TRBJ2-7 | - | - | TRBV15 | CATSRGWYEQYF | TGTGCCACCAGCAGAGGTTGGTACGAGCAGTACTTC
TRBJ2-7 | - | - | TRBV12-3/TRBV12-4 | CASSLGYGNEQYF | TGTGCCAGCAGTTTAGGGTACGGAAACGAGCAGTACTTC
TRBJ2-7 | TRBD1 | - | TRBV12-3/TRBV12-4 | CASRGDRSSYNEQYF | TGTGCCAGCAGGGGGGACAGAAGCTCCTACAATGAGCAGTACTTC
TRBJ1-1 | - | - | TRBV11-2 | CASSWPGRMNTEAFF | TGTGCCAGCAGCTGGCCGGGACGGATGAACACTGAAGCTTTCTTT
TRBJ2-5 | - | - | TRBV7-2 | CASSFVPEGPGETQYF | TGTGCCAGCAGCTTCGTCCCGGAGGGACCCGGTGAGACCCAGTACTTC
TRBJ2-7 | - | - | TRBV15 | CATSRDQARLRFYEQYF | TGTGCCACCAGCAGAGATCAGGCCAGGCTGAGATTCTACGAGCAGTACTTC
TRBJ1-1 | - | - | TRBV4-3 | CASSQDTGRIAFF | TGCGCCAGCAGCCAAGATACAGGGCGGATCGCTTTCTTT
TRBJ2-7 | - | - | TRBV10-3 | CAISERGQGTYEQYF | TGTGCCATCAGTGAGAGAGGGCAGGGGACCTACGAGCAGTACTTC
TRBJ2-3 | - | few | TRBV29-1 | CSVEGKGNYNTQYF | TGCAGCGTTGAGGGTAAGGGCAACTACAATACGCAGTATTTT
TRBJ2-7 | TRBD1 | - | TRBV2 | CASREGQDYEQYF | TGTGCCAGCAGGGAGGGACAGGACTACGAGCAGTACTTC
TRBJ2-1 | TRBD1 | - | TRBV4-1 | CTSRQTGEHNEQFF | TGCACCAGCAGGCAGACAGGGGAGCACAATGAGCAGTTCTTC
TRBJ1-6 | - | - | TRBV27 | CASSFGVNSPLHF | TGTGCCAGCAGTTTTGGGGTGAATTCACCCCTCCACTTT
TRBJ2-2 | - | - | TRBV5-1 | CASKGENRAGELFF | TGCGCCAGCAAGGGGGAAAACAGGGCCGGGGAGCTGTTTTTT
TRBJ2-5 | - | - | TRBV7-9 | CASSLISTQETQYF | TGTGCCAGCAGCTTAATAAGTACCCAAGAGACCCAGTACTTC
TRBJ2-6 | - | - | TRBV4-3 | CASSPNRAGANVLTF | TGCGCCAGCAGCCCCAACCGGGCTGGGGCCAACGTCCTGACTTTC
TRBJ2-7 | - | - | TRBV6-2/TRBV6-3 | CASSYSERASYEQYF | TGTGCCAGCAGTTACTCGGAAAGGGCTTCGTACGAGCAGTACTTC
TRBJ1-2 | - | - | TRBV20-1 | CSLRANYGYTF | TGCAGCCTGAGAGCTAACTATGGCTACACCTTC
TRBJ1-6 | - | - | TRBV15 | CATSRTENSPLHF | TGTGCCACCAGCCGGACGGAAAATTCACCCCTCCACTTT
TRBJ1-2 | - | - | TRBV7-9 | CASSLGSYTF | TGTGCCAGCAGCTTAGGCTCTTACACCTTC
TRBJ1-1 | TRBD1 | - | TRBV11-1 | CASSDPIQGGGTEAFF | TGTGCCAGCTCCGACCCGATACAGGGGGGTGGCACTGAAGCTTTCTTT
TRBJ2-1 | - | few | TRBV27 | CASSPRGGWYNEQFF | TGTGCCAGCAGTCCACGGGGTGGGTGGTACAATGAGCAGTTCTTC
TRBJ1-5 | - | once | TRBV28 | CASRQGSGQPQHF | TGTGCCAGCAGACAGGGAAGCGGTCAGCCCCAGCATTTT
TRBJ2-4 | TRBD2 | few | TRBV29-1 | CSVGWGGKNIQYF | TGCAGCGTTGGGTGGGGGGGCAAAAACATTCAGTACTTC
TRBJ2-1 | - | - | TRBV20-1 | CSAPLAGETYNEQFF | TGCAGTGCCCCTTTGGCTGGAGAGACCTACAATGAGCAGTTCTTC
TRBJ1-5 | - | once | TRBV6-6 | CASSYSISGGNQPQHF | TGTGCCAGCAGTTACTCGATATCGGGTGGTAATCAGCCCCAGCATTTT
TRBJ1-1 | TRBD1 | few | TRBV27 | CASSLTGGPNTEAFF | TGTGCCAGCAGTTTGACAGGGGGTCCGAACACTGAAGCTTTCTTT
TRBJ2-3 | - | - | TRBV6-5 | CASSRDVTDTQYF | TGTGCCAGCAGTCGGGACGTCACAGATACGCAGTATTTT
TRBJ2-7 | TRBD2 | - | TRBV6-1 | CASSGPTSGSYEQYF | TGTGCCAGCAGTGGGCCGACTAGCGGATCCTACGAGCAGTACTTC
TRBJ1-2 | - | - | TRBV10-3 | CAIQNEGDPVYGYTF | TGTGCCATCCAAAACGAGGGGGACCCCGTCTATGGCTACACCTTC
TRBJ1-1 | TRBD1 | - | TRBV6-1 | CASSPRDRATEAFF | TGTGCCAGCAGTCCCAGGGACAGGGCTACTGAAGCTTTCTTT
TRBJ2-7 | - | - | TRBV4-1 | CASSQDWQDSYEQYF | TGCGCCAGCAGCCAAGACTGGCAGGACTCCTACGAGCAGTACTTC
TRBJ1-2 | - | - | TRBV9 | CASSSVGRGKGKSYGYTF | TGTGCCAGCAGCTCGGTGGGCAGGGGAAAAGGAAAGTCGTATGGCTACACCTTC
TRBJ2-2 | - | - | TRBV9 | CASSDRGSNTGELFF | TGTGCCAGCTCTGACAGAGGGTCTAACACCGGGGAGCTGTTTTTT
TRBJ2-1 | - | - | TRBV9 | CASSVVRATYNEQFF | TGTGCCAGCAGCGTAGTCAGGGCGACTTACAATGAGCAGTTCTTC
TRBJ2-5 | TRBD1 | - | TRBV5-1 | CASSSNGQGGEEQYF | TGCGCCAGCAGCTCCAACGGACAGGGAGGCGAAGAGCAGTACTTC
TRBJ2-7 | - | - | TRBV7-9 | CTSSLGGATYEQYF | TGTACCAGCAGCTTAGGTGGGGCGACCTACGAGCAGTACTTC
TRBJ1-2 | - | few | TRBV20-1 | CSASGVGYTF | TGCAGTGCTAGTGGTGTTGGCTACACCTTC
TRBJ2-7 | TRBD2 | - | TRBV4-3 | CASSQGASGVSYEQYF | TGCGCCAGCAGCCAAGGAGCTAGCGGGGTCTCCTACGAGCAGTACTTC
TRBJ2-2 | - | - | TRBV7-9 | CASSTTENTGELFF | TGTGCCAGCAGCACGACAGAAAACACCGGGGAGCTGTTTTTT
TRBJ1-1 | - | - | TRBV2 | CASSEAEVRDTEAFF | TGTGCCAGCAGTGAGGCGGAGGTACGAGACACTGAAGCTTTCTTT
TRBJ2-7 | - | - | TRBV6-6 | CASSYSGGQSLFEQYF | TGTGCCAGCAGTTACTCGGGAGGACAGAGCCTTTTCGAGCAGTACTTC
TRBJ1-5 | TRBD1 | - | TRBV28 | CASSFSNFGTGVQPQHF | TGTGCCAGCAGTTTTTCGAACTTCGGGACAGGGGTCCAGCCCCAGCATTTT